This T cell receptor beta chain was obtained from a study of T cell responses to AZD1222 COVID-19 vaccine. Produced via immunoSEQ multiplex PCR; TCRdb's table is partial and in-frame only. The table records about 140,000 clones, 80% to 95% of them present only once. The CDR3 has 14 residues. Germline loops: CDR1 LNHDA, CDR2 SQIVND (reference sequence). Trimming took 4 bases from V and 7 from J, leaving 11 bases between them. This TCR came from an adult in good health. Sequencing used peripheral blood, obtained on day 0 of AZD1222 vaccination. The gene calls are TRBV19 and TRBJ1-6; tentatively, D is TRBD1 (5 bases). CDR3 region: CASSTTAKNSPLHF. CDR3 nucleotides: TGTGCCAGTAGTACGACAGCCAAAAATTCACCCCTCCACTTT.